These 16 T cell receptor beta chains originate from one sample sequenced in a study of technical replicates of blood from a handful of donors. The repertoire was sequenced with immunoSEQ multiplex PCR; TCRdb's copy has only in-frame clones and lacks some. The table shows about 88,000 clones, with roughly 92% occurring only once. Sequenced: T cells isolated from PBMCs. These receptors were taken from a human donor in good health.

The chain carries TRBV9 and TRBJ1-2; perhaps TRBD1 as D (6 bases). With 3 bases removed from V and 1 base from J, the gap between germline ends came to 16 bases. Germline lookup yields CDR1 SGDLS and CDR2 YYNGEE. The CDR3 loop spans 16 amino acids. The CDR3 DNA follows: TGTGCCAGCAGCGGGCTTAGCAGGGGTCGTAACTATGGCTACACCTTC. It specifies CASSGLSRGRNYGYTF.

The rearrangement joins TRBV7-8 to TRBJ2-1, with a tentative D call TRBD1 (5 bases). Germline CDR1 SGHVS, CDR2 FQNEAQ. V lost 5 bases, J lost 5 bases, and 16 bases lay in between. CDR3 length: 15 amino acids. This CDR3 is CASSPLEWGHNEQFF. The CDR3 DNA sequence: TGTGCCAGCAGCCCCCTAGAGTGGGGCCACAATGAGCAGTTCTTC.

The chain employs TRBV29-1 and TRBJ2-7; 11 positions agree with TRBD2. The germline gives CDR1 SQVTM, CDR2 ANQGSEA. V shed 4 bases and J 5 bases; nucleotides not matched to a gene: 13. The CDR3 spans 16 residues. Here the CDR3 reads CSVGLLLAGDSHEQYF. CDR3 in DNA: TGCAGCGTTGGCCTCCTACTAGCGGGAGATTCCCACGAGCAGTACTTC.

This sequence joins TRBV6-1 and TRBJ2-1, with D tentatively TRBD2 (6 bases). The CDR3 spans 15 residues. Trimming removed 7 bases from V and 5 bases from J, with 18 bases in between. CDR1 is MNHNS and CDR2 is SASEGT in the germline V gene. The CDR3 DNA reads as TGTGCCAGCACCTACCGATCTAGCGCCAACAATGAGCAGTTCTTC. Translating gives CASTYRSSANNEQFF.

The chain is built from TRBV11-2 and TRBJ2-7; 12 nucleotides line up with TRBD2. This CDR3 has 17 amino acids. The trim removed 4 bases at V and 0 bases at J, leaving 7 bases unmatched. The germline V gene has CDR1 SGHAT and CDR2 FQNNGV. The CDR3 region is CASSSGLAGRSSYEQYF. The DNA for the CDR3 is TGTGCCAGCAGCTCGGGACTAGCGGGCCGAAGCTCCTACGAGCAGTACTTC.

The chain has TRBV6-6 and TRBJ1-6; D might be TRBD1 (5 bases). The CDR3 sequence is 11 residues long. The V gene's germline CDR1 is MNHNY and CDR2 SVGAGI (reference sequence). The V and J ends lost 10 bases and 14 bases respectively, with 15 bases between them. CDR3 in DNA: TGTGCCACCTCTCAGGGTTTGTCCCTCCACTTT. It translates to CATSQGLSLHF.

V usage is TRBV28 and J usage is TRBJ2-1; TRBD2 matches 14 bases. J was trimmed by 4 bases and V by 3 bases; bases with no gene match: 14. This CDR3 has 20 amino acids. Germline assignment: CDR1 MDHEN and CDR2 SYDVKM. Here the CDR3 DNA reads TGTGCCAGCAGTTTTTGGGGGGGCGTGGGACTAGCGGGAGCTTACAATGAGCAGTTCTTC. Translated, it gives CASSFWGGVGLAGAYNEQFF.

The chain is built from TRBV15 and TRBJ2-1, with TRBD1 identical over 7 bases. Germline V lookup: CDR1 LNHNV, CDR2 YYDKDF (reference sequence). Losses at the gene ends were 2 bases for V and 2 bases for J; bases not matched to a gene: 0. The CDR3 covers 14 residues. The CDR3 sequence: CATSRQGAYNEQFF. CDR3 DNA sequence: TGTGCCACCAGCAGACAGGGGGCCTACAATGAGCAGTTCTTC.

The chain joins TRBV7-9 to TRBJ1-1; weak D call: TRBD1 (6 bases). CDR1 and CDR2 from the germline V gene are SEHNR and FQNEAQ (reference sequence). The V gene lost 1 base and the J gene lost 6 bases, with 6 bases spanning the gap. CDR3 length: 12 residues. The CDR3 DNA is TGTGCCAGCAGCTTAGGGACAGCTGAAGCTTTCTTT. It translates to CASSLGTAEAFF.

The CDR3 region is CASSQMRGQGFTEQFF. CDR3 nucleotides: TGTGCCAGCAGCCAAATGCGGGGACAGGGCTTTACTGAGCAGTTCTTC. The V gene is TRBV16, the J gene TRBJ2-1, with 9 bases identical to TRBD1. V lost 2 bases, J lost 9 bases, and 11 bases stayed unmatched. Looked up from germline, CDR1 is KGHSY and CDR2 is FQNENV. The CDR3 extends over 16 amino acids.

V gene TRBV7-9 combines with J gene TRBJ1-6; 9 bases map to TRBD1. The germline gives CDR1 SEHNR, CDR2 FQNEAQ (reference sequence). Unmatched junction bases numbered 4, after V lost 1 base and J lost 9 bases. The CDR3 covers 15 residues. CDR3 loop: CASSLGGTGSSPLHF. CDR3 bases: TGTGCCAGCAGCTTAGGTGGGACAGGGAGTTCACCCCTCCACTTT.

This clone was seen once. CDR3 protein: CASSLAGQGPSYGYTF. The CDR3 coding sequence is TGCGCCAGCAGCTTGGCGGGACAGGGGCCCTCCTATGGCTACACCTTC. This chain uses TRBV5-1 with TRBJ1-2, with TRBD1 matching over 10 bases. This CDR3 has 16 amino acids. CDR1 and CDR2 from the germline V gene are SGHRS and YFSETQ. The junction had 6 bases not matched to a gene; V was cut back by 0 bases and J by 4 bases. Filled out from reference TRBV5-1 and TRBJ1-2, the complete variable domain reads KAGVTQTPRYLIKTRGQQVTLSCSPISGHRSVSWYQQTPGQGLQFLFEYFSETQRNKGNFPGRFSGRQFSNSRSEMNVSTLELGDSALYLCASSLAGQGPSYGYTFGSGTRLTVV.

The rearrangement joins TRBV4-1 to TRBJ2-7, with D unclear. The V gene lost 1 base and the J gene lost 3 bases, with 10 bases spanning the gap. The CDR3 contains 14 residues. From germline, CDR1 is MGHRA and CDR2 YSYEKL. CDR3 nucleotides: TGCGCCAGCAGCCAAGGAACAGTAGACTACGAGCAGTACTTC. The encoded protein is CASSQGTVDYEQYF.

The rearrangement uses TRBV5-4 and TRBJ2-7; D might be TRBD2 (6 bases). This CDR3 region has 15 residues. Germline V gene sequence: CDR1 SGHNT, CDR2 YYREEE (reference sequence). Trimming took off 7 bases at V and 2 bases at J, with 19 bases between the two ends. The CDR3 DNA sequence: TGTGCCAGCGGTCGACTCGGGGGTTCCCCCTACGAGCAGTACTTC. This sequence encodes CASGRLGGSPYEQYF.

The chain uses TRBV5-1 and TRBJ2-1; 9 bases map to TRBD2. With 4 bases clipped from V and 12 bases from J, the junction kept 8 bases outside the gene matches. The CDR3 consists of 13 residues. Germline V gene lookup returns CDR1 SGHRS and CDR2 YFSETQ. The CDR3 DNA follows: TGCGCCAGCAGCCGCGGAGGGCGGGAGGGGCAGTTCTTC. Translated, it gives CASSRGGREGQFF. Full variable domain (rest looked up from reference TRBV5-1 and TRBJ2-1): KAGVTQTPRYLIKTRGQQVTLSCSPISGHRSVSWYQQTPGQGLQFLFEYFSETQRNKGNFPGRFSGRQFSNSRSEMNVSTLELGDSALYLCASSRGGREGQFFGPGTRLTVL.

The V call is TRBV6-1, the J call TRBJ1-5; D not certain. This CDR3 has 13 amino acids. Trimming removed 0 bases at V and 7 bases at J, with 7 bases between. CDR1 and CDR2 (germline): MNHNS, SASEGT. The CDR3 DNA follows: TGTGCCAGCAGTGAAGCCGGGGTCCAGCCCCAGCATTTT. This encodes CASSEAGVQPQHF.